This TCR beta chain was retrieved from a study of blood T cell repertoires in COVID-19. Study-level information: From the United States, Italy and Spain came samples of acute and convalescent COVID-19. Nucleic acid was either cDNA or gDNA, and it came from T cells, B-cell-depleted T cells, or PBMCs.

In the original workflow: Nucleated cell counts were estimated from reference gene primer amplification. The protocol was immunoSEQ multiplex PCR, while the TCRdb copy is restricted to in-frame clones and leaves out a portion. V and J calls and clone size are as listed in that table; D and trimming were resolved from the DNA. This table holds 200,000 to 250,000 clones, around 81% found once. In germline, CDR1 is KGHSH, CDR2 LQKENI. The ends lost 5 bases at V and 7 bases at J; junction bases unmatched: 5. The CDR3 has 15 residues. The chain employs TRBV18 and TRBJ1-6; 10 bases map to TRBD1. This sequence was found in a human donor in a cohort sampled during active COVID-19. Input material: peripheral blood. CDR3 sequence (DNA): TGTGCCAGCTCAACTGGGACAGGGGCCAATTCACCCCTCCACTTT. Its translation is CASSTGTGANSPLHF. Full variable domain (remainder filled in from reference TRBV18 and TRBJ1-6): NAGVMQNPRHLVRRRGQEARLRCSPMKGHSHVYWYRQLPEEGLKFMVYLQKENIIDESGMPKERFSAEFPKEGPSILRIQQVVRGDSAAYFCASSTGTGANSPLHFGNGTRLTVT.